The TCR beta chain described here comes from a study of cytomegalovirus exposure and HLA in healthy donors. Overall study results and limits: The authors later found most CMV-associated TCR beta chains appeared HLA-restricted.

About this clone: Its antigen is not identified.

Germline values: CDR1 LNHNV, CDR2 YYDKDF (reference sequence). The CDR3 has 16 residues. Trimming removed 3 bases from V and 4 bases from J, with 15 bases in between. The PCR made use of 60 Vbeta and 13 Jbeta primers. TCRdb's copy holds only in-frame clones and misses some; the assay was immunoSEQ multiplex PCR. The table has about 110,000 clones, about three quarters seen once. The sequence was obtained from a boy younger than 18 in good health and CMV-seronegative. Sequencing was performed on PBMCs. J is TRBJ2-2 and V is TRBV15; D perhaps matches TRBD2 (6 bases). The DNA of the CDR3 is TGTGCCACCAGCAGGGCAGGAGGGCCGGGCACCGGGGAGCTGTTTTTT. Translated: CATSRAGGPGTGELFF.